This TCR beta chain was observed in a study of shared clonotypes between healthy human individuals. CD45RO-negative, CCR7-selected cells formed the naive CD8 fraction, which excluded terminally differentiated effector memory CD45RA+ cells. The donors, all of them Caucasian adults, lived in Nashville, Tennessee. Method: immunoSEQ multiplex PCR; TCRdb's copy keeps in-frame clones and lacks some. The table includes about 2.2 million clones, roughly 93% detected once. V shed 9 bases and J 6 bases; nucleotides not matched to a gene: 8. There are 13 residues in the CDR3. CDR1 is SNHLY, CDR2 FYNNEI, per germline.

The V and J genes are TRBV2 and TRBJ2-4, with 7 bases that match TRBD1. The receptor was isolated from a man aged 18 to 30 in good health. Some clones in this sample may be carry-over from other donors' samples. Sequenced material: naive CD8+ T cells from PBMCs. As DNA, the CDR3 is TGTGCCAGTCTGGACAGGCTGCTAAACATTCAGTACTTC. It translates to CASLDRLLNIQYF.